These T cell receptor beta chains were read from a single sample in a study of shared clonotypes between healthy human individuals. TCRdb's table, derived via immunoSEQ multiplex PCR, lists solely in-frame clones and lacks some. The sample has approximately 460,000 clones, around 77% seen once; the top ten hold around 12%. Input material: PBMCs. These receptors were collected from a woman in her thirties or forties in good health. Some clones in this sample may be carry-over from other donors' samples. Both conserved end residues are part of each CDR3. The order of the fields is V gene, J gene, clone size, D gene, CDR3 DNA, CDR3 protein. A D gene is named only where the DNA matches it firmly. Clone sizes are given selectively: once, few, many, or a class where the clone is expanded.

V: TRBV7-2
J: TRBJ2-5
size: NA
D: TRBD2
DNA: TGTGCCAGCAGCTATACTAGCGGGCAAGAGACCCAGTACTTC
CDR3: CASSYTSGQETQYF

V: TRBV15
J: TRBJ2-1
size: NA
D: NA
DNA: TGTGCCACCAGCAGAGCCGGTGACAGTCGGGAACAGTTCTTC
CDR3: CATSRAGDSREQFF

V: TRBV20-1
J: TRBJ2-7
size: NA
D: NA
DNA: TGCAGTGCTAGACAGGGTTACGAGCAGTACTTC
CDR3: CSARQGYEQYF

V: TRBV7-2
J: TRBJ2-7
size: NA
D: NA
DNA: TGTGCCAGCAGCTCACCCCTCCAGGGCCCCTACGAGCAGTACTTC
CDR3: CASSSPLQGPYEQYF

V: TRBV6-6
J: TRBJ2-2
size: few
D: NA
DNA: TGTGCCAGCAGCGTCAGGCTGGACACCGGGGAGCTGTTTTTT
CDR3: CASSVRLDTGELFF

V: TRBV30
J: TRBJ1-5
size: few
D: NA
DNA: TGTGCCTGGAGTGTAGCACCGAATCAGCCCCAGCATTTT
CDR3: CAWSVAPNQPQHF

V: TRBV5-4
J: TRBJ2-4
size: NA
D: TRBD1
DNA: TGTGCCAGCAGCTTCGGGGACAGAAACATTCAGTACTTC
CDR3: CASSFGDRNIQYF

V: TRBV28
J: TRBJ1-4
size: NA
D: NA
DNA: TGTGCCAGCAGCTTTGTGTCTAATGAAAAACTGTTTTTT
CDR3: CASSFVSNEKLFF

V: TRBV6-1
J: TRBJ2-7
size: many
D: NA
DNA: TGTGCCAGCAGTGAAGGGGGCGATTCCTACGAGCAGTACTTC
CDR3: CASSEGGDSYEQYF

V: TRBV10-2
J: TRBJ2-1
size: NA
D: TRBD2
DNA: TGCGCCAGCCAGATCCTAGCGGGAGCCAATGAGCAGTTCTTC
CDR3: CASQILAGANEQFF

V: TRBV7-2
J: TRBJ2-3
size: NA
D: NA
DNA: TGTGCCAGCAGCTCGAGGGCGGGTACGCAGTATTTT
CDR3: CASSSRAGTQYF

V: TRBV4-2
J: TRBJ2-3
size: NA
D: NA
DNA: TGTGCCAGCAGCCAAGAGATGGGCGCAGATACGCAGTATTTT
CDR3: CASSQEMGADTQYF

V: TRBV11-2
J: TRBJ2-3
size: NA
D: NA
DNA: TGTGCCAGCAGCTTAAGGGGACGGTGGACGGCTGCAGATACGCAGTATTTT
CDR3: CASSLRGRWTAADTQYF

V: TRBV4-1
J: TRBJ2-7
size: NA
D: TRBD1
DNA: TGCGCCAGCAGCCGAACCGGGACAGGGTCTTCAGGGCAGTACTTC
CDR3: CASSRTGTGSSGQYF